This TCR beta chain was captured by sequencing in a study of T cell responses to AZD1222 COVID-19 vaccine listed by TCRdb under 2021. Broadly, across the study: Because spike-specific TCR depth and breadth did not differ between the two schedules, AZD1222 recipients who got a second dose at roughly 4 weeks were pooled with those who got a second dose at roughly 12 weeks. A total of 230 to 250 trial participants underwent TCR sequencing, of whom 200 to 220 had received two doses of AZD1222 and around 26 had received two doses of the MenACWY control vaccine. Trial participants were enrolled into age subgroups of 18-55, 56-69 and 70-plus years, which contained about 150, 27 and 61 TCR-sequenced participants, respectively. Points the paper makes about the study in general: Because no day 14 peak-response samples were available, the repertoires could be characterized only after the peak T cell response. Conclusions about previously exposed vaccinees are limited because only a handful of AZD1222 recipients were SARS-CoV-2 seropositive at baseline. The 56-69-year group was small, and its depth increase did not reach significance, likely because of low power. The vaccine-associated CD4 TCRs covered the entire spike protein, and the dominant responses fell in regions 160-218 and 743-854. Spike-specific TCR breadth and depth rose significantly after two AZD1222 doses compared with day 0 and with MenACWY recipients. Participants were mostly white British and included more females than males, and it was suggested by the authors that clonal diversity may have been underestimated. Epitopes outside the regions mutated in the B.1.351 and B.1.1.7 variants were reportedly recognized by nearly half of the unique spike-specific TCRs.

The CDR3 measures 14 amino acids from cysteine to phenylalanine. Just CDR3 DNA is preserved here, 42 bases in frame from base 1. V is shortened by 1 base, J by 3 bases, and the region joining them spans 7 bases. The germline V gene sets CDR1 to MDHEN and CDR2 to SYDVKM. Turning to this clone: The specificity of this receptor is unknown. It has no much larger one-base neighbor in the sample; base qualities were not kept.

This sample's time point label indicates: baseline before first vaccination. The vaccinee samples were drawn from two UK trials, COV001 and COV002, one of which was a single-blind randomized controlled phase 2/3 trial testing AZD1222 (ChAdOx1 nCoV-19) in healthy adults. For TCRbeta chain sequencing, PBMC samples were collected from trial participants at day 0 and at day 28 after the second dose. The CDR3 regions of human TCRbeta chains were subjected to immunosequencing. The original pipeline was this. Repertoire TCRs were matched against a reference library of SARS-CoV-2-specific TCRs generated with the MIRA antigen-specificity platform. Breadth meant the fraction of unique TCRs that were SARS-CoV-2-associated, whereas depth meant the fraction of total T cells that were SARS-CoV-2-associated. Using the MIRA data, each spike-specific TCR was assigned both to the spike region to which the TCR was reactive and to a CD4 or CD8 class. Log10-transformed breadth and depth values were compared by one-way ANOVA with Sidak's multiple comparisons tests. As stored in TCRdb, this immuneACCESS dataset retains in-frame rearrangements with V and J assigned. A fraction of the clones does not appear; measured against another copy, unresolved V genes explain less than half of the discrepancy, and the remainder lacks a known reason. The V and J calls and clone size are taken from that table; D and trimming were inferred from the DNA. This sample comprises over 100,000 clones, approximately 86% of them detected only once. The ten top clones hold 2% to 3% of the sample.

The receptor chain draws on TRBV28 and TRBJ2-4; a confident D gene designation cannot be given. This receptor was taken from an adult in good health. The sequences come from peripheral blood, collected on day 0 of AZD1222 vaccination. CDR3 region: CASSLLVIKNIQYF. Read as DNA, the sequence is TGTGCCAGCAGTTTATTAGTGATCAAAAACATTCAGTACTTC.